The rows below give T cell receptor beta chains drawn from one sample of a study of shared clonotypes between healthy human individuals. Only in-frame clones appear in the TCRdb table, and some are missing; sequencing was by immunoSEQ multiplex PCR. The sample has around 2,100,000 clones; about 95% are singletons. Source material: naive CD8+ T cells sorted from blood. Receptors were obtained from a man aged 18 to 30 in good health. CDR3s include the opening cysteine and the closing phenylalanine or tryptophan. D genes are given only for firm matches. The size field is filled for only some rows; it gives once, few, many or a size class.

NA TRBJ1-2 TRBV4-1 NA TGCGCCAGCAGCCAAGTCTCGGCCGGACGTGCTTATGGCTACACCTTC CASSQVSAGRAYGYTF
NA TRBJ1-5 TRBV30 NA TGTGCCTGGAGAGTAAAGGCTGGTGCTCAGCCCCAGCATTTT CAWRVKAGAQPQHF
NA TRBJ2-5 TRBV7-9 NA TGTGCCAGCAGCCTTGGTCCAGAAAGCCGTGAGACCCAGTACTTC CASSLGPESRETQYF
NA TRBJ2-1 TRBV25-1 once TGTGCCAGCAGTGCAGACGACAATGAGCAGTTCTTC CASSADDNEQFF
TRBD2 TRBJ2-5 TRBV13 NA TGTGCCAGCAGCTTAGTTCTAGCGGGGGCCCAAGAGACCCAGTACTTC CASSLVLAGAQETQYF
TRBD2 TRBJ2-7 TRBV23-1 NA TGCGCCAGCAGTCACAACTGGACTAGCGACTACGAGCAGTACTTC CASSHNWTSDYEQYF
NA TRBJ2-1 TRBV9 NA TGTGCCAGCAGCGGGGGCCGGGGTTCGAGCTCCTACAATGAGCAGTTCTTC CASSGGRGSSSYNEQFF
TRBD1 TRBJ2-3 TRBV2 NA TGTGCCAGCAGTGGGTACAGGGGGGAAGGGGATACGCAGTATTTT CASSGYRGEGDTQYF
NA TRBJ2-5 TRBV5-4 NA TGTGCCAGCAGCTTGGGGCTAGGGACCCAGTACTTC CASSLGLGTQYF
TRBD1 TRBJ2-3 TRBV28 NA TGTGCCAGCAGTTGGACAGGGGCGACAGATACGCAGTATTTT CASSWTGATDTQYF
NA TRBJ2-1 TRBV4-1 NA TGCGCCAGCAGCCTCAGGGAGACCTACAATGAGCAGTTCTTC CASSLRETYNEQFF
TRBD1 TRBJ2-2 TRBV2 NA TGTGCCAGCAGTGACCTGGGACAGGAGGACACCGGGGAGCTGTTTTTT CASSDLGQEDTGELFF
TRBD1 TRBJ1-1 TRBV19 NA TGTGCCAGTAGACAAACAGGGGAAGGGAACACTGAAGCTTTCTTT CASRQTGEGNTEAFF
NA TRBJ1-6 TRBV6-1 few TGTGCCAGCAGTGAATCCCATTCACCCCTCCACTTT CASSESHSPLHF
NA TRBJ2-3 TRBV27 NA TGTGCCAGCAGTGAGCTTGGCGGCGGGGTAGGCACAGATACGCAGTATTTT CASSELGGGVGTDTQYF
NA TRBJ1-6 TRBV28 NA TGTGCCAGCATCATGAGGGGCATCGGGTCACCCCTCCACTTT CASIMRGIGSPLHF
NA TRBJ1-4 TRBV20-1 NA TGCAGTGCTAGTCAGGGAACGTTACTGTTTTTT CSASQGTLLFF
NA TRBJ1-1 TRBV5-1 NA TGCGCCAGCTCCGATGTGAACACTGAAGCTTTCTTT CASSDVNTEAFF
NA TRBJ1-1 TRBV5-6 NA TGTGCCAGCAGCCCCGGACCGCTCTGGGCTTTCTTT CASSPGPLWAFF
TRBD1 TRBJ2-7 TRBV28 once TGTGCCAGCAGTCCCGGGACAGCGACCTACGAGCAGTACTTC CASSPGTATYEQYF
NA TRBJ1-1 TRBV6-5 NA TGTGCCAGCAGTTACTCGGGGTATGGGGAGACTGAAGCTTTCTTT CASSYSGYGETEAFF
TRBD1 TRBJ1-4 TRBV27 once TGTGCCAGCAGTTTGTCCGCCGGGACAGGGGTAGGGGAAAAACTGTTTTTT CASSLSAGTGVGEKLFF
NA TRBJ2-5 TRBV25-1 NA TGTGCCAGCAGTGAATACAGGGGCACTCAAGAGACCCAGTACTTC CASSEYRGTQETQYF
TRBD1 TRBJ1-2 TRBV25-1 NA TGTGCCAGCAGTGAATTTGTGACAGGGGGCCATGGCTACACCTTC CASSEFVTGGHGYTF
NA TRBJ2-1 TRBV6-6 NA TGTGCCAGCGCTTTCGTTTGGAATGAGCAGTTCTTC CASAFVWNEQFF
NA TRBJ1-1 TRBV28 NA TGTGCCAGCAGTTTATTGGTTCGGGGGGGGAACACTGAAGCTTTCTTT CASSLLVRGGNTEAFF
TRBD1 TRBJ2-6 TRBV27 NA TGTGCCAGCAGGACAGGGGGCTCTGGGGCCAACGTCCTGACTTTC CASRTGGSGANVLTF
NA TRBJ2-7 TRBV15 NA TGTGCCACCAGCATAGCCAGGGACACCAACTACGAGCAGTACTTC CATSIARDTNYEQYF
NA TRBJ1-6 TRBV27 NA TGTGCCAGCAGTTCAGAAGGGTGGAATTCACCCCTCCACTTT CASSSEGWNSPLHF
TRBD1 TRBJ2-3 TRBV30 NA TGTGCCTGGGTAATGACAGGGTCGTCCACAGATACGCAGTATTTT CAWVMTGSSTDTQYF
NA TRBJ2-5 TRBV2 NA TGTGCCAGCAGTGGACTACCCCAAGAGACCCAGTACTTC CASSGLPQETQYF
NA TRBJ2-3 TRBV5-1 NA TGCGCCAGCAGCTTCCTAGGTACTGGCACAGATACGCAGTATTTT CASSFLGTGTDTQYF
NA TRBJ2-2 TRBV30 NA TGTGCCTGGAGTGAGGTTTTTCACGGCGGGGAGCTGTTTTTT CAWSEVFHGGELFF
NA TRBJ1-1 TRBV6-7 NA TGTGCCAGCAGTCCCAGCGTTATGAACACTGAAGCTTTCTTT CASSPSVMNTEAFF
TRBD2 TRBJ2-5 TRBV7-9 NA TGTGCCAGCAGCTCCCCTACTAGCGCTCAAGAGACCCAGTACTTC CASSSPTSAQETQYF
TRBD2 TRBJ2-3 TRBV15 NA TGTGCCACCAGCAGAGAGGCTAGCGGGAGCACAGATACGCAGTATTTT CATSREASGSTDTQYF
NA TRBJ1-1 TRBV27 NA TGTGCCAGCAGTACGACAGCGAACACTGAAGCTTTCTTT CASSTTANTEAFF